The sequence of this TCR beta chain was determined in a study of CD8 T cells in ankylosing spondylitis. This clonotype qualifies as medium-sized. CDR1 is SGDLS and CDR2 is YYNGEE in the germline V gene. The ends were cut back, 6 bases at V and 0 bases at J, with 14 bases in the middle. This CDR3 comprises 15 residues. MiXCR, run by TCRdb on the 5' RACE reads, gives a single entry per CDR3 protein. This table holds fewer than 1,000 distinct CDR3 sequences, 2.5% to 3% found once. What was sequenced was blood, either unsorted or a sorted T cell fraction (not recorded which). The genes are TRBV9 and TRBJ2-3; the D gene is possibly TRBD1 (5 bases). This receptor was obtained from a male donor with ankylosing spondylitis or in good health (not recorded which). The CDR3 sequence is CASTPVGPSTDTQYF. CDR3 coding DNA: TGTGCCAGCACCCCCGTGGGGCCAAGCACAGATACGCAGTATTTT.